This T cell receptor beta chain was retrieved from a study of T cell changes during pregnancy in multiple sclerosis. The assay was immunoSEQ multiplex PCR, and TCRdb's table has in-frame clones only and misses some. The top ten clones hold 1.1% to 1.5% of a sample with roughly 84,000 clones, roughly 95% of them seen once. The CDR3 covers 13 residues. Deletions cut 1 base from V and 11 bases from J, with 12 bases between. Germline V gene data show CDR1 as MNHNS and CDR2 as SASEGT. This chain connects TRBV6-1 to TRBJ1-3; D uncertain. The sequence derives from a female donor in good health, enrolled as a control in a pregnancy study. Sequenced here: peripheral blood, sampled in the third trimester of pregnancy. The CDR3 is CASSEGWVRAIYF. The CDR3 bases are TGTGCCAGCAGTGAAGGGTGGGTTCGGGCCATATATTTT.